This T cell receptor beta chain was retrieved from a study of blood T cells in healthy people across ages. This clonotype has a handful of counts. A second PCR, run for about 7 to 11 cycles, used a sample-barcoded 5' primer plus a J-beta primer mix. TCRdb reanalysed the 5' RACE reads using MiXCR and keeps one entry per CDR3 protein. The sample contains under 700,000 distinct CDR3 sequences, less than 25% of which appear only once. The sample was also linked to a second study, of T cells of mothers and their children.

Sample: blood. This clonotype was sampled from a boy aged 5-17 years in good health.

The CDR3 nucleotides read TGTGCCATCAAACCCGGGGAGTCAAAGACCCAGTACTTC. It specifies CAIKPGESKTQYF. This chain connects TRBV10-3 to TRBJ2-5; D might be TRBD2 (5 bases). Between the trimmed V and J ends, which lost 7 bases and 6 bases, there was a span of 15 bases. Per germline, CDR1 ENHRY and CDR2 SYGVKD. This CDR3 is built from 13 residues.